This T cell receptor beta chain originates from a study of patients and donors after allogeneic stem cell transplantation. This clonotype appeared a single time. Germline V gives CDR1 LGHNA, CDR2 YNFKEQ. Trimming took 2 bases from V and 5 from J, leaving 15 bases between them. This CDR3 spans 16 amino acids. Via MiXCR, TCRdb re-called the RT-PCR reads, giving one row per CDR3 protein. The sample lists a few hundred thousand distinct CDR3 sequences; over 30% were seen once. This chain joins TRBV4-2 and TRBJ1-4, with a possible D match to TRBD1 (6 bases). Sequencing was done on a sample of blood, either unsorted or a sorted T cell fraction (not recorded which). The source is a human donor who was either an allogeneic HSCT recipient or a stem cell or donor lymphocyte infusion donor (not recorded which). It is not recorded whose cells these are; they may come from a transplant donor. CDR3 DNA sequence: TGTGCCAGCAGCCAAACTCACAGGGAGATAAATGAAAAACTGTTTTTT. It is translated as CASSQTHREINEKLFF.